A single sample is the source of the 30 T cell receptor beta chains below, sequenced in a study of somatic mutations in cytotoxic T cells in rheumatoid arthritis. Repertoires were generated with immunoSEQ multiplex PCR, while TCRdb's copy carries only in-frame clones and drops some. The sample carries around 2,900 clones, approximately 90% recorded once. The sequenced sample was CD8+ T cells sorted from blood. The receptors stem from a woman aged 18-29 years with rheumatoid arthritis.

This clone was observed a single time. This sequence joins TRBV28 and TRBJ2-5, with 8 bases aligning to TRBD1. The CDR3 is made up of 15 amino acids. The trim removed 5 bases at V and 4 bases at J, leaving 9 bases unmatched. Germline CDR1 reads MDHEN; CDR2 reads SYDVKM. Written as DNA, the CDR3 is TGTGCCAGCAGTCCGCGGACAGGGAACCTAGAGACCCAGTACTTC. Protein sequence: CASSPRTGNLETQYF.

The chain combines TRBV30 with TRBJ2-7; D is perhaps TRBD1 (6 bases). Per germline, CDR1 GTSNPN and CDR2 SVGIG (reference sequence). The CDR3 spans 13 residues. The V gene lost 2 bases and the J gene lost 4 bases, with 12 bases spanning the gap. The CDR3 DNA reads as TGTGCCTGGAGTATCGGGACAAATTACGAGCAGTACTTC. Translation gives CAWSIGTNYEQYF.

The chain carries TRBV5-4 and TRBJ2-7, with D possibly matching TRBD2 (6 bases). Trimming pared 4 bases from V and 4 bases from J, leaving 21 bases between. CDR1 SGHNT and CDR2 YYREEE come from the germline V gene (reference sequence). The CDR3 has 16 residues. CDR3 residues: CASSDLMGAGMYEQYF. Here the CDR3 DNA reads TGTGCCAGCAGCGACTTAATGGGCGCGGGAATGTACGAGCAGTACTTC.

In DNA form, the CDR3 reads TGTGCCAGCAGTTTTCCGTCCAGGGGGCAGGGTGAGCAGTTCTTC. Translation: CASSFPSRGQGEQFF. This chain connects TRBV28 to TRBJ2-1, with TRBD1 matching over 8 bases. The CDR3 is 15 residues long. CDR1 and CDR2 from the germline V gene are MDHEN and SYDVKM. Unmatched junction bases numbered 10, after V lost 3 bases and J lost 9 bases. Filled out from reference TRBV28 and TRBJ2-1, the complete variable domain reads DVKVTQSSRYLVKRTGEKVFLECVQDMDHENMFWYRQDPGLGLRLIYFSYDVKMKEKGDIPEGYSVSREKKERFSLILESASTNQTSMYLCASSFPSRGQGEQFFGPGTRLTVL.

The CDR3 loop is CASRSLNGLGDTDTQYF. For the CDR3, the DNA is TGTGCAAGTCGCTCCCTAAACGGACTCGGAGACACAGATACGCAGTATTTT. The rearrangement uses TRBV12-2 and TRBJ2-3; the table's D gene call, TRBD2, was not cross checked with the DNA. TRBV12-2 is noted as a pseudogene. This CDR3 is 17 amino acids long.

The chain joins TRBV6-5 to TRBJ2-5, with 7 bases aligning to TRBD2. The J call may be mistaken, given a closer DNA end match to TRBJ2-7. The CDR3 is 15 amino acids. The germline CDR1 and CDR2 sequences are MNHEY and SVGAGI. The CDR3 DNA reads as TGTGCCAGCAGCCCACGTGGGGGGGGGTCCTACGAGCAGTACTTC. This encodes CASSPRGGGSYEQYF.

CDR3 residues: CAWSTGGRVPQPQHF. The CDR3 DNA reads TGTGCCTGGAGTACCGGAGGGAGGGTTCCTCAGCCCCAGCATTTT. The chain combines TRBV30 with TRBJ1-5, with D uncertain. The CDR3 extends over 15 amino acids. From germline, CDR1 is GTSNPN and CDR2 SVGIG (reference sequence). With 2 bases removed from V and 6 bases from J, the gap between germline ends came to 17 bases.

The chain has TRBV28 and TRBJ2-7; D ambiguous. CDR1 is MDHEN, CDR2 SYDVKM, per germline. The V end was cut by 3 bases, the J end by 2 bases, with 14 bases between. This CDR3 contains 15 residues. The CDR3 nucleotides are TGTGCCAGCAGTTTGATGGGCAAGACCCCCTACGAGCAGTACTTC. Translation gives CASSLMGKTPYEQYF.

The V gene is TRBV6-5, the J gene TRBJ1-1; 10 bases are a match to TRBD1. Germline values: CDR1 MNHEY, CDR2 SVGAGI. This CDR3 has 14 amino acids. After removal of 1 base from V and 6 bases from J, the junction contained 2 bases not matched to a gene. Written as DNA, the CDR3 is TGTGCCAGCAGTTACTTTGGGACAGGGGCTGAAGCTTTCTTT. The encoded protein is CASSYFGTGAEAFF.

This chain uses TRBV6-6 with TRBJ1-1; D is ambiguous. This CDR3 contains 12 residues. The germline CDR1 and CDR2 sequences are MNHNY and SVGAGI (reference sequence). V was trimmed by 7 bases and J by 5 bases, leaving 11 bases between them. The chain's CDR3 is CASILGRTEAFF. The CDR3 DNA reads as TGTGCCAGCATCCTAGGCAGAACTGAAGCTTTCTTT.

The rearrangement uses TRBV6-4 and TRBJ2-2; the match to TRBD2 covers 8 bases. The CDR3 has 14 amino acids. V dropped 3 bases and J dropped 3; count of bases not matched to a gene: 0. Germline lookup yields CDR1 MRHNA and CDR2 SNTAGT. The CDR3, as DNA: TGTGCCAGCAGTGAAGCGGGGGACACCGGGGAGCTGTTTTTT. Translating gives CASSEAGDTGELFF.

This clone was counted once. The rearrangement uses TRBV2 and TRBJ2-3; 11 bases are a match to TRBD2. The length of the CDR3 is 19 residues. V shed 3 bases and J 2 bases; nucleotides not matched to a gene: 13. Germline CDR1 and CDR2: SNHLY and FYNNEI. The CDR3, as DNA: TGTGCCAGCAGTGACTCCCGGGCTAGCGGGGGGACTATCACAGATACGCAGTATTTT. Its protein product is CASSDSRASGGTITDTQYF.

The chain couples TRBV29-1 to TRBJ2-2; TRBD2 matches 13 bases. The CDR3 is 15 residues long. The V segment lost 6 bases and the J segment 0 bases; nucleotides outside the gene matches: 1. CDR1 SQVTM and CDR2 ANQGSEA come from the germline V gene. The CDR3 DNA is TGCAGCGTGACTAGCGGGAGGACGAACACCGGGGAGCTGTTTTTT. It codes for CSVTSGRTNTGELFF.

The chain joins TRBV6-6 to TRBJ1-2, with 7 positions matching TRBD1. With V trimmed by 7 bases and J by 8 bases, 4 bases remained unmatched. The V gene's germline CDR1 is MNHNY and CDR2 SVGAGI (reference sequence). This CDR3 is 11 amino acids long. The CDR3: CASTRGEGYTF. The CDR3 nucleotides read TGTGCCAGCACCAGGGGGGAAGGCTACACCTTC.

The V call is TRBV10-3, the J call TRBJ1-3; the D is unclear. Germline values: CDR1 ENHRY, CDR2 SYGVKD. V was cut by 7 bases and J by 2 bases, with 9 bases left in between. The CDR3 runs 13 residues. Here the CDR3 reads CAINSNTGNTIYF. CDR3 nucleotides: TGTGCCATCAATAGCAATACTGGAAACACCATATATTTT.

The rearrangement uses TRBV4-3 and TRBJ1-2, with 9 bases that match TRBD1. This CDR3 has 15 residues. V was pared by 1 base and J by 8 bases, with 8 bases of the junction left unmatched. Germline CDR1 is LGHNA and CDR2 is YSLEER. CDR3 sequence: CASSQATGGAWGYTF. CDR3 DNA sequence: TGCGCCAGCAGCCAAGCAACAGGGGGCGCTTGGGGCTACACCTTC.

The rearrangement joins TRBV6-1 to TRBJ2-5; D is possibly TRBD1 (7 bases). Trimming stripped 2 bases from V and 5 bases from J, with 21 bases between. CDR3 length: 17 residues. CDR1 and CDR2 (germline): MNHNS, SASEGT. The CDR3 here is CASSERWQGGIPETQYF. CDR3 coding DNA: TGTGCCAGCAGTGAACGGTGGCAGGGGGGAATCCCGGAGACCCAGTACTTC.

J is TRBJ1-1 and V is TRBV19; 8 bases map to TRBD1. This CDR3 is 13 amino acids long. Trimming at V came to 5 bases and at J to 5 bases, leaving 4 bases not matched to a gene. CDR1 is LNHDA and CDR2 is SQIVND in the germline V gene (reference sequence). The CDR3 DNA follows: TGTGCCAGTAGTCAGGGGGCTGGTACTGAAGCTTTCTTT. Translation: CASSQGAGTEAFF.

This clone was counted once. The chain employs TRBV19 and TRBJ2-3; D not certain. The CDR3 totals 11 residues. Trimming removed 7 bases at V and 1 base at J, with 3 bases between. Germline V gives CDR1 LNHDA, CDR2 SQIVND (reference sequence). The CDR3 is CASTGTDTQYF. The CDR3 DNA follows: TGTGCCAGTACTGGCACAGATACGCAGTATTTT.

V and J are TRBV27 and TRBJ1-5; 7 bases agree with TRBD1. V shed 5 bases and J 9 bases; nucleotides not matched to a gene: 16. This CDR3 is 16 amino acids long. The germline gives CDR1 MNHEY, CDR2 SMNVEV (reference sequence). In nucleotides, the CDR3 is TGTGCCAGCAGTCACATCCCGGGACCACAGGGGCCGCCCCAGCATTTT. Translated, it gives CASSHIPGPQGPPQHF.

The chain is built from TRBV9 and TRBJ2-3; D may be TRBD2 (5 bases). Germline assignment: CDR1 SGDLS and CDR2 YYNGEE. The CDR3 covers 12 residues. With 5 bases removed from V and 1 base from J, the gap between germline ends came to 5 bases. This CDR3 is CASREGTDTQYF. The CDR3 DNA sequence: TGTGCCAGCAGGGAGGGCACAGATACGCAGTATTTT. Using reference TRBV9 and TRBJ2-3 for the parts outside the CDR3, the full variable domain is DSGVTQTPKHLITATGQRVTLRCSPRSGDLSVYWYQQSLDQGLQFLIQYYNGEERAKGNILERFSAQQFPDLHSELNLSSLELGDSALYFCASREGTDTQYFGPGTRLTVL.

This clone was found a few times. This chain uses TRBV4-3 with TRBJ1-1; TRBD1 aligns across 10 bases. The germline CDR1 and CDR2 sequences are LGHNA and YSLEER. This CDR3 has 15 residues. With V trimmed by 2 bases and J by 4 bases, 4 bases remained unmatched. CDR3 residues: CASSQFGQGGTEAFF. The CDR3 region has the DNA TGCGCCAGCAGCCAATTTGGACAGGGGGGCACTGAAGCTTTCTTT.

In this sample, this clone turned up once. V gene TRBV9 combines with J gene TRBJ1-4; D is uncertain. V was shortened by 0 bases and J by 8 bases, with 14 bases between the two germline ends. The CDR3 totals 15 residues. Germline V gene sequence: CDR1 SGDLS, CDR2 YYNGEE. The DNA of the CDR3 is TGTGCCAGCAGCGTAGAAGAGGGCCGAGGAGAAAAACTGTTTTTT. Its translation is CASSVEEGRGEKLFF.

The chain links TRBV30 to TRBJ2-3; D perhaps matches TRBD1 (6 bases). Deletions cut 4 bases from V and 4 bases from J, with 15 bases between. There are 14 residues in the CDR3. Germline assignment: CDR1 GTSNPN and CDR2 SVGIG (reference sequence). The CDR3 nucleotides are TGTGCCTGGATTCCAGGGGTGAGGGCAGATACGCAGTATTTT. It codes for CAWIPGVRADTQYF.

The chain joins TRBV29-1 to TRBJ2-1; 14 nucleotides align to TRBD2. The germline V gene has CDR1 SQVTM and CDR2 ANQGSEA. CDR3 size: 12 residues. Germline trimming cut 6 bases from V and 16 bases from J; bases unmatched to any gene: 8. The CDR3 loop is CSVIGTSGGIFF. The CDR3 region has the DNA TGCAGCGTAATAGGGACTAGCGGGGGTATCTTCTTC.

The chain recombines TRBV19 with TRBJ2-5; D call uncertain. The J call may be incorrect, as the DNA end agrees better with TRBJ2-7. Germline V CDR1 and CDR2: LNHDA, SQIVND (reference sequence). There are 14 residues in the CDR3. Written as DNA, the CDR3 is TGTGCCAGTAGGGTGGCGGCTCCCCCCTACGAGCAGTACTTC. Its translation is CASRVAAPPYEQYF.

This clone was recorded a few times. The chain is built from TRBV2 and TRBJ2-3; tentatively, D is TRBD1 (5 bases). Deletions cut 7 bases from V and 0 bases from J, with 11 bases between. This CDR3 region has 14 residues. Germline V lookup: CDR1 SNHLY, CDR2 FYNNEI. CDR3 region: CASTGFASTDTQYF. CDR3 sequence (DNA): TGTGCCAGCACAGGGTTTGCTAGCACAGATACGCAGTATTTT.

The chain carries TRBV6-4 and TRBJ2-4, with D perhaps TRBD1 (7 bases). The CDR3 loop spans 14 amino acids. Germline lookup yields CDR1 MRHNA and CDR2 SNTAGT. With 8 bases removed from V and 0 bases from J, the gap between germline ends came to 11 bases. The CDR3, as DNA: TGTGCCAGCCAGGGGGGAATAGCCAAAAACATTCAGTACTTC. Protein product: CASQGGIAKNIQYF.

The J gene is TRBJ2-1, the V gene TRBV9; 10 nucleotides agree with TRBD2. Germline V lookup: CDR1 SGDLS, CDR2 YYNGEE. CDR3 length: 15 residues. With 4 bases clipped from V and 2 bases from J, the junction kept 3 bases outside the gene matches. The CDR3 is CASSTSGTTYNEQFF. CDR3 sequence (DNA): TGTGCCAGCAGCACTAGCGGGACCACCTACAATGAGCAGTTCTTC.

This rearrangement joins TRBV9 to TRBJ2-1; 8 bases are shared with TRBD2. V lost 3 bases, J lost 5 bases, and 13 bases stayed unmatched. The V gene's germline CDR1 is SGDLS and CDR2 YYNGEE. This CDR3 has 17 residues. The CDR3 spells CASSEGGFGGANNEQFF. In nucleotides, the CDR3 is TGTGCCAGCAGCGAAGGGGGGTTCGGGGGGGCAAACAATGAGCAGTTCTTC. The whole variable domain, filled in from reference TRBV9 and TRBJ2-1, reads DSGVTQTPKHLITATGQRVTLRCSPRSGDLSVYWYQQSLDQGLQFLIQYYNGEERAKGNILERFSAQQFPDLHSELNLSSLELGDSALYFCASSEGGFGGANNEQFFGPGTRLTVL.